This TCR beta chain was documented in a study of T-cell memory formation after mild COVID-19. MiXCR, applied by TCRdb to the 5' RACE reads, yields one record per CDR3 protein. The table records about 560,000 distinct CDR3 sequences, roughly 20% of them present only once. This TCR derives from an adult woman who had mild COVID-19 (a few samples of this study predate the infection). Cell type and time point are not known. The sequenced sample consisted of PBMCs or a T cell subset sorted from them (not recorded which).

CDR3: CASSYRDPSTDTQYF. CDR3 sequence (DNA): TGTGCCAGCAGTTACCGGGACCCAAGCACAGATACGCAGTATTTT. This rearrangement joins TRBV6-5 to TRBJ2-3; the D call may be TRBD1 or TRBD2 (5 bases each). V lost 2 bases and J 0 bases, leaving 9 bases between the germline ends. Germline values: CDR1 MNHEY, CDR2 SVGAGI. This CDR3 comprises 15 residues.